This TCR beta chain derives from a study of blood T cell repertoires in COVID-19. TCRdb's copy holds only in-frame clones and misses some; the assay was immunoSEQ multiplex PCR. The data contain about 71,000 clones, more than 70% of them singletons. With 2 bases clipped from V and 4 bases from J, the junction kept 1 base outside the gene matches. The germline V gene has CDR1 GTSNPN and CDR2 SVGIG (reference sequence). This CDR3 region has 13 residues. The specimen sequenced was peripheral blood. V usage is TRBV30 and J usage is TRBJ2-2; 7 nucleotides line up with TRBD2. The TCR was taken from a man aged 45 to 65 with active COVID-19. This CDR3 reads CAWSRTSTGELFF. DNA for the CDR3: TGTGCCTGGAGTAGGACTAGCACCGGGGAGCTGTTTTTT.